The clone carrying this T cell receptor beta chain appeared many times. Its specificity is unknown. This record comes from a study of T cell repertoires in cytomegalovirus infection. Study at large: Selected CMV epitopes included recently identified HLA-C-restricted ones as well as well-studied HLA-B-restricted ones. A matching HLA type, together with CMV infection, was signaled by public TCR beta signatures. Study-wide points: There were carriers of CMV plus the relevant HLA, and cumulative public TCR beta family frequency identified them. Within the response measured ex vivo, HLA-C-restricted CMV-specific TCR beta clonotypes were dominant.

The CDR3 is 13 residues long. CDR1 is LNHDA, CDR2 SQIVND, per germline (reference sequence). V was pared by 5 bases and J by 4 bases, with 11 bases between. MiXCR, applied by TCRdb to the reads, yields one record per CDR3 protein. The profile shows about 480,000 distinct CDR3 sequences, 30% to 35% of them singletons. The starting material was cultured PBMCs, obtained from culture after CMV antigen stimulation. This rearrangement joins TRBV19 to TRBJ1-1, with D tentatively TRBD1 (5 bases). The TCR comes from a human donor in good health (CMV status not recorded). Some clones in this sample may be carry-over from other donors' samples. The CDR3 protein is CASSANTGTEAFF. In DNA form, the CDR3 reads TGTGCCAGTAGTGCAAACACAGGCACTGAAGCTTTCTTT.